This TCR beta chain came from a study of cytomegalovirus exposure and HLA in healthy donors. Study-level results: When a later analysis compared HLA-associated TCR beta chains with equally common others, the HLA-associated chains turned out to be more clonally expanded and to have lower generation probabilities. In an earlier analysis, productive rearrangement rates for most beta V segments clustered near 87% or 30%. In a later analysis, CMV-associated beta chains were mostly HLA-associated, it appeared.

Turning to this clone: The antigen remains undetermined.

This CDR3 has 16 residues. V shed 3 bases and J 9 bases; nucleotides not matched to a gene: 13. Germline lookup yields CDR1 LGHNA and CDR2 YNFKEQ. Though probably carrying unrecorded immune exposures, donors were nominally healthy at sampling. The primer mix had 60 Vbeta and 13 Jbeta primers. Generated by immunoSEQ multiplex PCR, the TCRdb table keeps only in-frame clones and is missing some. The clone table shows approximately 130,000 clones, with the ten largest holding just under 2%. This sequence joins TRBV4-2 and TRBJ2-7; 11 bases agree with TRBD2. This receptor was obtained from a woman aged 55-70 years in good health and CMV-seronegative. Sequenced input: PBMCs. CDR3 nucleotide sequence: TGTGCCAGCAGCCAGACCGGGACTAGCGGACGACTAAGGCAGTACTTC. It translates to CASSQTGTSGRLRQYF.